This passage covers 19 T cell receptor beta chains from one sample sequenced in a study of T cell responses to AZD1222 COVID-19 vaccine. Clones were read by immunoSEQ multiplex PCR, and TCRdb kept only the in-frame ones, dropping some. The sample holds under 150,000 clones; around 88% are singletons and the top ten take roughly 6.7%. The sample consisted of peripheral blood, taken 28 days after the second AZD1222 dose. These receptors all stem from an adult who received the AZD1222 COVID-19 vaccine.

This sequence joins TRBV10-3 and TRBJ1-5, with D perhaps matching TRBD1 (6 bases). Trimming removed 0 bases from V and 2 bases from J, with 11 bases in between. Germline V gene sequence: CDR1 ENHRY, CDR2 SYGVKD. The CDR3 totals 16 residues. This chain's CDR3 is CAISESVRGGNQPQHF. CDR3 sequence (DNA): TGTGCCATCAGTGAGTCCGTCAGGGGTGGCAATCAGCCCCAGCATTTT.

This chain connects TRBV5-1 to TRBJ2-1, with a possible D match to TRBD1 (5 bases). CDR3 length: 13 amino acids. V gave up 1 base and J gave up 6 bases, with 8 bases separating them. Germline V gives CDR1 SGHRS, CDR2 YFSETQ. In DNA form, the CDR3 reads TGCGCCAGCAGCTTGTCAGGGTTCAATGAGCAGTTCTTC. Amino acids: CASSLSGFNEQFF.

The V and J genes are TRBV18 and TRBJ1-5; D may be TRBD1 (5 bases). CDR3 size: 16 residues. The ends were cut back, 0 bases at V and 2 bases at J, with 11 bases in the middle. Germline assignment: CDR1 KGHSH and CDR2 LQKENI. DNA of the CDR3: TGTGCCAGCTCACCACCTAACGGGGGAGGCAATCAGCCCCAGCATTTT. Translating gives CASSPPNGGGNQPQHF.

The rearrangement links TRBV6-5 to TRBJ1-4, with a possible D match to TRBD1 (6 bases). V lost 5 bases to trimming and J lost 7 bases, with 17 bases between them. Germline-derived CDR1 and CDR2 are MNHEY and SVGAGI. The CDR3 runs to 15 residues. CDR3 sequence (DNA): TGTGCCAGCAGTCGGACAGAGCCGAATGCTGAAAAACTGTTTTTT. This gives the protein CASSRTEPNAEKLFF.

The rearrangement uses TRBV21-1 and TRBJ2-5. TRBV21-1 is a pseudogene locus. The CDR3 has 12 residues. CDR3 sequence: CASSIYQETQYF. Written as DNA, the CDR3 is TGTGCCAGCAGCATTTACCAAGAGACCCAGTACTTC.

V and J are TRBV19 and TRBJ2-5; maybe TRBD2 (6 bases). This CDR3 is built from 14 residues. Germline V lookup: CDR1 LNHDA, CDR2 SQIVND (reference sequence). The V gene lost 3 bases and the J gene lost 5 bases, with 13 bases spanning the gap. The CDR3, as DNA: TGTGCCAGTAGTATTCGGGGGAACGAGGAGACCCAGTACTTC. This sequence encodes CASSIRGNEETQYF.

The V call is TRBV19, the J call TRBJ1-5; TRBD1 might be the D (5 bases). The length of the CDR3 is 14 residues. The germline V gene has CDR1 LNHDA and CDR2 SQIVND (reference sequence). With 6 bases removed from V and 1 base from J, the gap between germline ends came to 10 bases. The CDR3 DNA is TGTGCCAGTAGCGTTCAGGGCAGCAATCAGCCCCAGCATTTT. This translates into CASSVQGSNQPQHF.

V and J are TRBV25-1 and TRBJ1-2; D might be TRBD1 (5 bases). The CDR3 runs 14 residues. V lost 6 bases, J lost 4 bases, and 15 bases lay in between. Looked up from germline, CDR1 is MGHDK and CDR2 is SYGVNS. CDR3 bases: TGTGCCAGCAGCAAGACAGTTTCCAGCTATGGCTACACCTTC. It specifies CASSKTVSSYGYTF.

The chain employs TRBV11-3 and TRBJ2-1; the D gene is possibly TRBD2 (7 bases). V dropped 5 bases and J dropped 4 bases, with 15 bases sitting between them. CDR3 length: 15 amino acids. Germline V gene data show CDR1 as SGHNT and CDR2 as YENEEA. The CDR3 sequence is CASSLSGGPYNEQFF. The CDR3 nucleotides are TGTGCCAGCAGCCTCTCCGGGGGGCCGTACAATGAGCAGTTCTTC.

This chain connects TRBV2 to TRBJ1-2; 7 bases are shared with TRBD1. V lost 7 bases and J lost 4; bases outside the gene matches: 6. The CDR3 spans 13 residues. Germline-derived CDR1 and CDR2 are SNHLY and FYNNEI. CDR3 DNA sequence: TGTGCCAGCAAAGGACAGGAGTCCTATGGCTACACCTTC. Translating it yields CASKGQESYGYTF.

The CDR3 loop is CASSPRGLGTGELFF. The CDR3 DNA sequence: TGTGCCAGCAGTCCTCGCGGTTTGGGCACCGGGGAGCTGTTTTTT. This chain joins TRBV27 and TRBJ2-2, with unresolved D. The CDR3 sequence is 15 residues long. V gave up 5 bases and J gave up 4 bases, with 14 bases separating them. Germline-derived CDR1 and CDR2 are MNHEY and SMNVEV (reference sequence).

This chain connects TRBV5-5 to TRBJ2-7, with D perhaps matching TRBD1 (6 bases). Per germline, CDR1 SGHKS and CDR2 YYEKEE (reference sequence). This CDR3 has 15 residues. Trimming took 7 bases from V and 0 from J, leaving 17 bases between them. In DNA form, the CDR3 reads TGTGCCAGCTCACCCGGGCCGGACAGCTCCTACGAGCAGTACTTC. This gives the protein CASSPGPDSSYEQYF.

This clone was recorded a few times. This sequence joins TRBV27 and TRBJ1-4; 8 positions match TRBD1. The V segment lost 6 bases and the J segment 1 base; nucleotides outside the gene matches: 7. The CDR3 has 16 amino acids. Germline V gene sequence: CDR1 MNHEY, CDR2 SMNVEV (reference sequence). The CDR3 region is CASSFKTGETNEKLFF. As DNA, the CDR3 is TGTGCCAGCAGCTTTAAGACAGGGGAAACTAATGAAAAACTGTTTTTT.

In DNA, the CDR3 is TGTGCCAGCAGCCTGAATGGAGTTCGACAGTACCAAGAGACCCAGTACTTC. Amino acids: CASSLNGVRQYQETQYF. This chain connects TRBV7-8 to TRBJ2-5; maybe TRBD1 (5 bases). V lost 5 bases and J lost 0, with 19 bases in between. This CDR3 is built from 17 residues. Per the germline V gene, CDR1 is SGHVS and CDR2 is FQNEAQ.

The rearrangement uses TRBV28 and TRBJ2-1; the match to TRBD1 covers 9 bases. Germline V CDR1 and CDR2: MDHEN, SYDVKM. The V and J ends lost 5 bases and 0 bases, in that order; junction bases with no gene match: 11. CDR3 length equals 18 residues. The CDR3 DNA reads as TGTGCCAGCAGTCCCGACGAGTCGACAGGGGGCTCCTACAATGAGCAGTTCTTC. This sequence encodes CASSPDESTGGSYNEQFF.

About this clone: Other DNA variants within this sample encode the same CDR3. CDR3 sequence reads: CASSIERGSNQPQHF. In DNA, the CDR3 is TGTGCCAGTAGTATAGAGAGGGGTAGCAATCAGCCCCAGCATTTT. This chain joins TRBV19 and TRBJ1-5, with D perhaps TRBD1 (5 bases). The CDR3 runs to 15 residues. The germline V and J ends were trimmed by 0 bases and 0 bases, with 6 bases remaining between them. Per germline, CDR1 LNHDA and CDR2 SQIVND (reference sequence).

This clone has only one observation. The chain recombines TRBV6-2 or TRBV6-3 with TRBJ2-7; D not resolved. Between the trimmed V and J ends, which lost 5 bases and 2 bases, there was a span of 4 bases. Per the germline V gene, CDR1 is MNHEY and CDR2 is SVGEGT. The CDR3 extends over 11 amino acids. The chain's CDR3 is CASSAAYEQYF. DNA of the CDR3: TGTGCCAGCAGTGCAGCCTACGAGCAGTACTTC.

The genes are TRBV4-2 and TRBJ2-5, with D perhaps assigned TRBD1 or TRBD2 (5 bases each). Germline V gene sequence: CDR1 LGHNA, CDR2 YNFKEQ. CDR3 length: 14 amino acids. Trimming shortened V by 1 base and J by 5 bases, and 11 bases separated the two germline ends. DNA of the CDR3: TGTGCCAGCAGCCAAGCGGACGGGGCGGAGACCCAGTACTTC. It yields the protein CASSQADGAETQYF.

The chain couples TRBV12-3 or TRBV12-4 to TRBJ1-1; D gene unclear. V lost 4 bases and J lost 0, with 3 bases in between. The CDR3 has 12 amino acids. In DNA form, the CDR3 reads TGTGCCAGCAGTTCCATGAACACTGAAGCTTTCTTT. The encoded protein is CASSSMNTEAFF.